These 28 T cell receptor beta chains originate from one sample sequenced in a study of shared clonotypes between healthy human individuals. The assay was immunoSEQ multiplex PCR, and TCRdb's table has in-frame clones only and misses some. The sample lists more than 2,000,000 clones, 85% to 95% occurring once. Specimen: naive CD4+ T cells sorted from blood. Documented subset: CD45RA+ positively selected. The receptor set was obtained from a man between 18 and 29 years old in good health.

This clone was recorded only once. V usage is TRBV19 and J usage is TRBJ1-5; D is perhaps TRBD1 (5 bases). This CDR3 is 17 amino acids long. The V gene's germline CDR1 is LNHDA and CDR2 SQIVND (reference sequence). The ends were cut back, 6 bases at V and 4 bases at J, with 22 bases in the middle. The CDR3 region has the DNA TGTGCCAGTAGGGGGCTTGAGCTCCCCGAGGGTAATCAGCCCCAGCATTTT. It specifies CASRGLELPEGNQPQHF.

The CDR3 DNA sequence: TGCGCCAGCAGCTCTCGTACTTCTGGGGCCAACGTCCTGACTTTC. Translated, it gives CASSSRTSGANVLTF. This chain links TRBV5-1 with TRBJ2-6; D is unclear. V lost 3 bases, J lost 1 base, and 8 bases lay in between. The CDR3 length is 15 residues. CDR1 and CDR2 (germline): SGHRS, YFSETQ.

To note about this clone: Other DNA variants within this sample encode the same CDR3. The gene calls are TRBV2 and TRBJ2-3; D gene unclear. CDR1 and CDR2 (germline): SNHLY, FYNNEI. The CDR3 covers 11 residues. V was cut by 5 bases and J by 3 bases, with 3 bases left in between. CDR3 coding DNA: TGTGCCAGCAGTCGGACAGATACGCAGTATTTT. It translates to CASSRTDTQYF.

This rearrangement joins TRBV28 to TRBJ1-4; D ambiguous. CDR3 length: 16 residues. Germline V gives CDR1 MDHEN, CDR2 SYDVKM. Trimming shortened V by 1 base and J by 8 bases, and 17 bases separated the two germline ends. In nucleotides, the CDR3 is TGTGCCAGCAGTTTATTCGGATGGAGCGGCCCCGAAAAACTGTTTTTT. Protein sequence: CASSLFGWSGPEKLFF.

The rearrangement uses TRBV5-8 and TRBJ2-2; 12 bases agree with TRBD2. The CDR3 length is 19 residues. Germline CDR1 and CDR2: SGHTS and YDEGEE. The V gene end was trimmed by 4 bases and the J gene end by 5 bases; junction bases not matched to a gene: 15. CDR3 in amino acids: CASSPGTLAGGRETGELFF. CDR3 DNA: TGTGCCAGCAGCCCCGGCACACTAGCGGGAGGAAGAGAGACCGGGGAGCTGTTTTTT.

This clone has just one count. The J gene is TRBJ2-5, the V gene TRBV11-2, with D maybe TRBD2 (6 bases). This CDR3 has 15 residues. Germline CDR1 is SGHAT and CDR2 is FQNNGV. V was pared by 6 bases and J by 5 bases, with 19 bases between. The DNA of the CDR3 is TGTGCCAGCAGTCTAGCAGGAGGGTATGGGGAGACCCAGTACTTC. It yields the protein CASSLAGGYGETQYF.

The gene calls are TRBV15 and TRBJ2-3; unclear D gene. This CDR3 is 16 amino acids long. The V gene lost 1 base and the J gene lost 4 bases, with 15 bases spanning the gap. Germline values: CDR1 LNHNV, CDR2 YYDKDF (reference sequence). The CDR3 nucleotides are TGTGCCACCAGCAGAGGAGGCAGTAGTGGCCCAGATACGCAGTATTTT. Protein sequence: CATSRGGSSGPDTQYF.

Worth noting for this clone: The same CDR3 also results from other DNA sequences found in this sample. The J gene is TRBJ1-4, the V gene TRBV6-5; 11 bases align to TRBD1. Germline V gene sequence: CDR1 MNHEY, CDR2 SVGAGI. V dropped 4 bases and J dropped 5; count of bases not matched to a gene: 0. The CDR3 runs 14 residues. DNA of the CDR3: TGTGCCAGCAGTTGGGACAGGGGGAATGAAAAACTGTTTTTT. It specifies CASSWDRGNEKLFF.

The rearrangement uses TRBV28 and TRBJ2-2; 7 positions agree with TRBD1. Germline CDR1 MDHEN, CDR2 SYDVKM. CDR3 length equals 16 residues. Trimming removed 3 bases from V and 4 bases from J; junction bases left unmatched: 8. CDR3 residues: CASSFVRGPGTGELFF. The CDR3 nucleotides are TGTGCCAGCAGTTTCGTTAGGGGGCCGGGCACCGGGGAGCTGTTTTTT.

Points on this clone: In the same sample, other DNA sequences code for this CDR3. The chain employs TRBV28 and TRBJ1-2; D not resolved. Deletions cut 5 bases from V and 0 bases from J, with 7 bases between. The CDR3 has 13 residues. In germline, CDR1 is MDHEN, CDR2 SYDVKM. CDR3 coding DNA: TGTGCCAGCAGTCTGGGGTCTAACTATGGCTACACCTTC. This gives the protein CASSLGSNYGYTF.

This rearrangement joins TRBV2 to TRBJ1-4; 9 bases map to TRBD1. Germline-derived CDR1 and CDR2 are SNHLY and FYNNEI. The CDR3 is 15 residues long. Unmatched junction bases numbered 5, after V lost 4 bases and J lost 5 bases. CDR3 loop: CASSAQTGGNEKLFF. The CDR3 DNA sequence: TGTGCCAGCAGTGCCCAAACAGGGGGCAATGAAAAACTGTTTTTT.

The chain has TRBV6-5 and TRBJ2-6; D unclear. With 9 bases removed from V and 4 bases from J, the gap between germline ends came to 13 bases. Germline lookup yields CDR1 MNHEY and CDR2 SVGAGI. The CDR3 is 14 residues long. This CDR3 is CASSWVPGANVLTF. The CDR3, as DNA: TGTGCCAGTTCCTGGGTCCCCGGGGCCAACGTCCTGACTTTC.

In the case of this clone: In the same sample, other DNA sequences code for this CDR3. The chain recombines TRBV5-1 with TRBJ1-1; unclear D gene. The CDR3 sequence is 14 residues long. Germline-derived CDR1 and CDR2 are SGHRS and YFSETQ. V dropped 5 bases and J dropped 2 bases, with 13 bases sitting between them. CDR3 loop: CASSPGWGNTEAFF. In nucleotides, the CDR3 is TGCGCCAGCAGTCCGGGCTGGGGTAACACTGAAGCTTTCTTT.

This chain joins TRBV19 and TRBJ2-1; D remains unclear. Trimming removed 6 bases at V and 7 bases at J, with 25 bases between. This CDR3 is 17 amino acids long. Per the germline V gene, CDR1 is LNHDA and CDR2 is SQIVND (reference sequence). The DNA of the CDR3 is TGTGCCAGTAGCATTGGGAAGTTGGGGAAGGGTTCTAATGAGCAGTTCTTC. Its protein is CASSIGKLGKGSNEQFF.

The V and J genes are TRBV5-5 and TRBJ1-4, with D tentatively TRBD1 (5 bases). V shed 2 bases and J shed 0 bases, with 11 bases lying between them. The germline V gene has CDR1 SGHKS and CDR2 YYEKEE (reference sequence). The CDR3 contains 16 residues. CDR3 loop: CASSFDSFATNEKLFF. CDR3 nucleotides: TGTGCCAGCAGCTTCGACAGTTTTGCAACTAATGAAAAACTGTTTTTT.

The gene calls are TRBV9 and TRBJ2-1; TRBD2 matches 14 bases. V gave up 1 base and J gave up 4 bases; unmatched junction bases: 4. The CDR3 totals 17 residues. Germline V gene data show CDR1 as SGDLS and CDR2 as YYNGEE. The CDR3 loop is CASSVRLAGGPYNEQFF. The DNA for the CDR3 is TGTGCCAGCAGCGTAAGACTAGCGGGAGGGCCTTACAATGAGCAGTTCTTC.

V is TRBV5-4 and J is TRBJ2-3, with 8 bases lining up with TRBD2. The CDR3 covers 16 residues. The germline V gene encodes CDR1 SGHNT and CDR2 YYREEE (reference sequence). Trimming at V came to 3 bases and at J to 2 bases, leaving 8 bases not matched to a gene. The CDR3 spells CASSWGEAGVTDTQYF. The CDR3 DNA sequence: TGTGCCAGCAGCTGGGGGGAAGCGGGAGTCACAGATACGCAGTATTTT.

The chain joins TRBV2 to TRBJ2-5; D unresolved. Germline CDR1 reads SNHLY; CDR2 reads FYNNEI. The V and J ends lost 11 bases and 2 bases respectively, with 15 bases between them. This CDR3 is built from 13 residues. The CDR3 here is CASRTRSQETQYF. For the CDR3, the DNA is TGTGCCTCACGGACGAGGAGTCAAGAGACCCAGTACTTC. The full variable domain, in which reference TRBV2 and TRBJ2-5 provide the parts outside the CDR3, is EPEVTQTPSHQVTQMGQEVILRCVPISNHLYFYWYRQILGQKVEFLVSFYNNEISEKSEIFDDQFSVERPDGSNFTLKIRSTKLEDSAMYFCASRTRSQETQYFGPGTRLLVL.

The V call is TRBV4-1, the J call TRBJ2-7, with 10 bases lining up with TRBD2. Germline CDR1 and CDR2: MGHRA and YSYEKL. The ends lost 2 bases at V and 6 bases at J; junction bases unmatched: 13. The CDR3 contains 17 residues. CDR3 DNA: TGCGCCAGCAGCCAAATTAGTTCAGCGGGGGGGCCGACCGAGCAGTACTTC. It specifies CASSQISSAGGPTEQYF.

This chain uses TRBV7-3 with TRBJ2-2, with no clear D. Trimming pared 1 base from V and 5 bases from J, leaving 5 bases between. Germline assignment: CDR1 SGHTA and CDR2 FQGTGA. This CDR3 region has 13 residues. CDR3 amino acids: CASSLMGTGELFF. CDR3 sequence (DNA): TGTGCCAGCAGCTTAATGGGGACCGGGGAGCTGTTTTTT. Combining the CDR3 with reference TRBV7-3 and TRBJ2-2 gives the whole variable domain GAGVSQTPSNKVTEKGKYVELRCDPISGHTALYWYRQSLGQGPEFLIYFQGTGAADDSGLPNDRFFAVRPEGSVSTLKIQRTERGDSAVYLCASSLMGTGELFFGEGSRLTVL.

The J gene is TRBJ2-1, the V gene TRBV7-3, with 8 bases identical to TRBD1. V was clipped by 0 bases and J by 1 base; unmatched bases: 5. There are 17 residues in the CDR3. Germline assignment: CDR1 SGHTA and CDR2 FQGTGA. CDR3 DNA: TGTGCCAGCAGCTTAACGGGGGGACAGGTATCCTACAATGAGCAGTTCTTC. Residues: CASSLTGGQVSYNEQFF.

Comments on this clone: The same CDR3 also results from other DNA sequences found in this sample. The CDR3 DNA is TGCGCCAGCAGCTTGGGTGGGACAGGCGGGTACAATGAGCAGTTCTTC. Its translation is CASSLGGTGGYNEQFF. The V call is TRBV5-1, the J call TRBJ2-1, with 8 bases aligning to TRBD1. V gave up 0 bases and J gave up 4 bases; unmatched junction bases: 6. This CDR3 spans 16 amino acids. CDR1 and CDR2 from the germline V gene are SGHRS and YFSETQ.

The V gene is TRBV28, the J gene TRBJ1-1, with 11 bases fitting TRBD1. CDR1 is MDHEN and CDR2 is SYDVKM in the germline V gene. The trim removed 1 base at V and 3 bases at J, leaving 7 bases unmatched. This CDR3 region has 17 residues. Written as DNA, the CDR3 is TGTGCCAGCAGTTTATCTGGACAGGGGGCGCGGGACACTGAAGCTTTCTTT. Its protein product is CASSLSGQGARDTEAFF.

This chain links TRBV2 with TRBJ1-5, with no clear D. The germline V gene encodes CDR1 SNHLY and CDR2 FYNNEI. The CDR3 is 12 residues long. Trimming cost V 3 bases and J 11 bases, with 11 bases left between them. CDR3 nucleotide sequence: TGTGCCAGCAGTGAGGGAGGCCTGGCCCAGCATTTT. It is translated as CASSEGGLAQHF.

The chain links TRBV14 to TRBJ2-5; 9 bases fit TRBD1. Germline V gene data show CDR1 as SGHDN and CDR2 as FVKESK. The trim removed 0 bases at V and 5 bases at J, leaving 7 bases unmatched. This CDR3 has 16 amino acids. In DNA, the CDR3 is TGTGCCAGCAGCCAAGAGGTAAGGGACAGGGATGAGACCCAGTACTTC. This encodes CASSQEVRDRDETQYF.

This rearrangement joins TRBV9 to TRBJ2-1; 12 positions agree with TRBD2. CDR1 and CDR2 from the germline V gene are SGDLS and YYNGEE. The V gene end was trimmed by 0 bases and the J gene end by 5 bases; junction bases not matched to a gene: 9. The CDR3 has 18 amino acids. The CDR3 nucleotides read TGTGCCAGCAGCGTAGCCATTTCCGGGACTAGCGGGCACAATGAGCAGTTCTTC. Residues: CASSVAISGTSGHNEQFF.

The chain carries TRBV27 and TRBJ1-6; D may be TRBD1 (5 bases). Looked up from germline, CDR1 is MNHEY and CDR2 is SMNVEV (reference sequence). The CDR3 consists of 14 residues. Trimming stripped 5 bases from V and 7 bases from J, with 12 bases between. The DNA for the CDR3 is TGTGCCAGCAGTCCCCGGGGCCAAAATTCACCCCTCCACTTT. Protein: CASSPRGQNSPLHF.

The V and J genes are TRBV10-3 and TRBJ2-7; 8 bases are shared with TRBD2. Per the germline V gene, CDR1 is ENHRY and CDR2 is SYGVKD. The length of the CDR3 is 18 residues. Trimming removed 4 bases from V and 3 bases from J; junction bases left unmatched: 17. The CDR3 nucleotides are TGTGCCATCAGTGGGGGTGCTAGCGGGCCCGGCAGGGACTACGAGCAGTACTTC. Its translation is CAISGGASGPGRDYEQYF.